The 10 T cell receptor beta chains presented below share a single source sample, sequenced in a study of T-cell reconstitution after alpha-beta-depleted transplantation in children. Unique molecular identifiers were incorporated during preparation of the TCRbeta library. TCRdb analysed the PCR reads with MiXCR anew, one entry per CDR3 protein. The profile shows 400,000 to 450,000 distinct CDR3 sequences, around 46% of them singletons. Sequences were derived from PBMCs, sampled before TCRalphabeta/CD19-depleted stem cell transplant. The receptors originated from a girl aged 2 to 9 with aplastic anemia, due to receive a stem cell transplant.

V usage is TRBV5-1 and J usage is TRBJ1-2; possibly TRBD1 for D (5 bases). The V end lost 4 bases, the J end lost 1 base, and 11 bases lay between the germline ends. The CDR3 runs to 14 residues. Germline values: CDR1 SGHRS, CDR2 YFSETQ. CDR3 protein: CASSPEDSNYGYTF. CDR3 bases: TGCGCCAGCAGCCCGGAAGACAGTAACTATGGCTACACCTTC.

This chain uses TRBV6-6 with TRBJ2-7, with D perhaps matching TRBD1 or TRBD2 (5 bases each). V lost 5 bases to trimming and J lost 6 bases, with 14 bases between them. CDR1 and CDR2 from the germline V gene are MNHNY and SVGAGI (reference sequence). The CDR3 spans 13 residues. CDR3 nucleotide sequence: TGTGCCAGCAGTGGGGCGATGAGGGGCGAGCAGTACTTC. It is translated as CASSGAMRGEQYF.

The chain has TRBV27 and TRBJ2-3, with D maybe TRBD2 (7 bases). Trimming took 6 bases from V and 2 from J, leaving 18 bases between them. This CDR3 has 16 amino acids. Germline CDR1 MNHEY, CDR2 SMNVEV (reference sequence). The DNA of the CDR3 is TGTGCCAGCAGACTGGGGGGGCCTCGGTCCACAGATACGCAGTATTTT. This translates into CASRLGGPRSTDTQYF.

V gene TRBV3-1 combines with J gene TRBJ1-2; maybe TRBD1 (5 bases). V was shortened by 5 bases and J by 6 bases, with 22 bases between the two germline ends. CDR1 and CDR2 (germline): LGHDT, YNNKEL (reference sequence). This CDR3 is 16 amino acids long. The CDR3: CASSSEGQGGRDGYTF. In DNA form, the CDR3 reads TGTGCCAGCAGCTCCGAAGGGCAGGGAGGAAGGGATGGCTACACCTTC.

The table lists this clonotype with many counts. The genes are TRBV12-3 or TRBV12-4 and TRBJ2-3; 7 bases fit TRBD2. J gave up 4 bases and V 6 bases, and 16 bases lay outside the gene matches. The CDR3 consists of 17 residues. The CDR3 sequence is CASRYAHGTIKSDTQYF. In DNA form, the CDR3 reads TGTGCCAGCAGATATGCCCATGGGACTATAAAATCAGATACGCAGTATTTT.

The rearrangement joins TRBV15 to TRBJ2-2; 9 bases map to TRBD2. Per germline, CDR1 LNHNV and CDR2 YYDKDF (reference sequence). This CDR3 has 14 residues. The ends lost 3 bases at V and 5 bases at J; junction bases unmatched: 1. This CDR3 reads CATSSGLATGELFF. In DNA form, the CDR3 reads TGTGCCACCAGCAGCGGACTAGCGACCGGGGAGCTGTTTTTT.

This clonotype has ten or more counts. The chain has TRBV20-1 and TRBJ1-1; a weak D match, TRBD1 (6 bases). The germline V and J ends were trimmed by 6 bases and 1 base, with 12 bases remaining between them. CDR1 DFQATT and CDR2 SNEGSKA come from the germline V gene (reference sequence). There are 13 residues in the CDR3. The CDR3 protein is CSAPGQPNTEAFF. The CDR3 DNA reads as TGCAGTGCCCCCGGACAGCCGAACACTGAAGCTTTCTTT.

The J gene is TRBJ1-2, the V gene TRBV7-2; weak D call: TRBD1 (6 bases). Trimming left V 5 bases short and J 7 bases short, with 17 bases between. CDR1 and CDR2 (germline): SGHTA, FQGNSA. The CDR3 runs 14 residues. The CDR3 DNA reads as TGTGCCAGCAGCCCCTCCGGGGGGGCGGTTGGCTACACCTTC. Translating it yields CASSPSGGAVGYTF.

The rearrangement uses TRBV10-1 and TRBJ2-5; the match to TRBD2 covers 13 bases. The V gene end was trimmed by 9 bases and the J gene end by 3 bases; junction bases not matched to a gene: 1. This CDR3 spans 13 amino acids. Germline V gene data show CDR1 as WNHNN and CDR2 as SYGVQD (reference sequence). CDR3 sequence reads: CASGTSGKETQYF. For the CDR3, the DNA is TGCGCCAGTGGGACTAGCGGGAAAGAGACCCAGTACTTC.

In DNA, the CDR3 is TGCAGCGTTGAAGATCTGGCGGGATGGTTCGTCACCGGGGAGCTGTTTTTT. Amino acids: CSVEDLAGWFVTGELFF. V gene TRBV29-1 combines with J gene TRBJ2-2; weak D call: TRBD2 (6 bases). Trimming took off 0 bases at V and 4 bases at J, with 18 bases between the two ends. From germline, CDR1 is SQVTM and CDR2 ANQGSEA. This CDR3 comprises 17 residues.